This T cell receptor (beta chain) comes out of a study of blood T cell repertoires in COVID-19. Across the study: The United States, Italy and Spain supplied acute and convalescent COVID-19 samples. From T cells, B-cell-depleted T cells, or PBMCs came the material, which was cDNA or gDNA.

Assay used: immunoSEQ multiplex PCR; TCRdb lists only in-frame clones, some missing. Here the sample spans about 43,000 clones, about four fifths being singletons. V lost 4 bases and J lost 4, with 10 bases in between. The V gene's germline CDR1 is MNHEY and CDR2 SMNVEV (reference sequence). The CDR3 is 13 amino acids. Material: peripheral blood. The J gene is TRBJ1-1, the V gene TRBV27; maybe TRBD1 (6 bases). This TCR was sampled from a woman aged 55-70 years with acute or convalescent COVID-19. CDR3 coding DNA: TGTGCCAGCAGTTCGGACAGACGCACTGAAGCTTTCTTT. Translating it yields CASSSDRRTEAFF.